Following are 29 T cell receptor beta chains from one sample sequenced in a study of blood T cell repertoires in COVID-19. Profiling relied on immunoSEQ multiplex PCR, and the TCRdb table lists in-frame clones only, not all of them. Among about 360,000 clones listed, around 90% were seen once. Sequences were obtained from peripheral blood. All receptors come from a human donor in a cohort sampled during active COVID-19.

This chain connects TRBV29-1 to TRBJ1-3; 10 bases are shared with TRBD1. CDR1 SQVTM and CDR2 ANQGSEA come from the germline V gene. This CDR3 is built from 13 residues. J was trimmed by 7 bases and V by 6 bases; bases with no gene match: 6. The CDR3 nucleotides read TGCAGCGTCATGGACAGGGGGGTTAACACCATATATTTT. Translating gives CSVMDRGVNTIYF.

The chain carries TRBV7-3 and TRBJ2-1; TRBD2 agrees at 7 bases. Germline lookup yields CDR1 SGHTA and CDR2 FQGTGA. The CDR3 sequence is 15 residues long. V dropped 5 bases and J dropped 5; count of bases not matched to a gene: 9. The CDR3 region is CASSPIASGNNEQFF. CDR3 nucleotides: TGTGCCAGCAGCCCTATTGCTAGCGGCAACAATGAGCAGTTCTTC. Combining the CDR3 with reference TRBV7-3 and TRBJ2-1 gives the whole variable domain GAGVSQTPSNKVTEKGKYVELRCDPISGHTALYWYRQSLGQGPEFLIYFQGTGAADDSGLPNDRFFAVRPEGSVSTLKIQRTERGDSAVYLCASSPIASGNNEQFFGPGTRLTVL.

This rearrangement joins TRBV27 to TRBJ1-3; perhaps TRBD1 as D (6 bases). Germline assignment: CDR1 MNHEY and CDR2 SMNVEV (reference sequence). The length of the CDR3 is 13 residues. Trimming stripped 5 bases from V and 8 bases from J, with 13 bases between. CDR3 residues: CASSPQGWHTIYF. The CDR3 DNA is TGTGCCAGCAGTCCCCAGGGGTGGCACACCATATATTTT.

The V call is TRBV24-1, the J call TRBJ2-1; 10 bases fit TRBD1. The germline CDR1 and CDR2 sequences are KGHDR and SFDVKD. The CDR3 has 17 amino acids. V lost 3 bases to trimming and J lost 7 bases; unmatched junction nucleotides: 11. Written as DNA, the CDR3 is TGTGCCACCAGTGATCTCCGGACAGGGGGGGTTGTGAATGAGCAGTTCTTC. It codes for CATSDLRTGGVVNEQFF.

In its sample, this clone was seen once. The chain joins TRBV6-2 or TRBV6-3 to TRBJ1-5; D might be TRBD1 (6 bases). Looked up from germline, CDR1 is MNHEY and CDR2 is SVGEGT. The germline V and J ends were trimmed by 4 bases and 6 bases, with 28 bases remaining between them. The CDR3 is 19 amino acids. Here the CDR3 reads CASSSLRGTDTMLGQPQHF. The CDR3 nucleotides are TGTGCCAGCAGTTCTCTGAGGGGGACCGACACTATGTTGGGTCAGCCCCAGCATTTT.

The rearrangement joins TRBV13 to TRBJ2-7; TRBD2 agrees at 8 bases. The V gene's germline CDR1 is PRHDT and CDR2 FYEKMQ (reference sequence). The CDR3 runs 16 residues. J lost 3 bases, V lost 1 base, and 8 bases had no gene match. CDR3 sequence reads: CASSLARIAGNYEQYF. Written as DNA, the CDR3 is TGTGCCAGCAGCTTAGCCCGGATAGCGGGGAACTACGAGCAGTACTTC. Combining the CDR3 with reference TRBV13 and TRBJ2-7 gives the whole variable domain AAGVIQSPRHLIKEKRETATLKCYPIPRHDTVYWYQQGPGQDPQFLISFYEKMQSDKGSIPDRFSAQQFSDYHSELNMSSLELGDSALYFCASSLARIAGNYEQYFGPGTRLTVT.

The rearrangement links TRBV7-2 to TRBJ2-7; D is undetermined. The CDR3 contains 14 residues. Germline lookup yields CDR1 SGHTA and CDR2 FQGNSA. V lost 3 bases, J lost 1 base, and 10 bases lay in between. CDR3 sequence: CASSFSRTSYEQYF. CDR3 nucleotide sequence: TGTGCCAGCAGCTTTTCTAGAACTTCCTACGAGCAGTACTTC.

The V and J genes are TRBV7-9 and TRBJ2-3; D might be TRBD1 (6 bases). V lost 5 bases and J 2 bases, leaving 14 bases between the germline ends. The CDR3 has 15 residues. Germline V CDR1 and CDR2: SEHNR, FQNEAQ (reference sequence). The CDR3 spells CASSLTGRITDTQYF. CDR3 in DNA: TGTGCCAGCAGCCTCACAGGGAGAATCACAGATACGCAGTATTTT. Drawing the rest from reference TRBV7-9 and TRBJ2-3, the complete variable domain is DTGVSQNPRHKITKRGQNVTFRCDPISEHNRLYWYRQTLGQGPEFLTYFQNEAQLEKSRLLSDRFSAERPKGSFSTLEIQRTEQGDSAMYLCASSLTGRITDTQYFGPGTRLTVL.

The chain carries TRBV10-3 and TRBJ1-1; 10 bases are a match to TRBD1. Trimming cost V 1 base and J 4 bases; bases outside gene matches: 3. This CDR3 is 15 amino acids long. Germline V CDR1 and CDR2: ENHRY, SYGVKD. This CDR3 is CAISELRTGGTEAFF. Here the CDR3 DNA reads TGTGCCATCAGTGAGTTGAGGACAGGGGGCACTGAAGCTTTCTTT.

V and J are TRBV3-1 (or the pseudogene TRBV3-2) and TRBJ2-7; 9 nucleotides line up with TRBD1. Germline V gene data show CDR1 as LGHDT and CDR2 as YNNKEL (reference sequence). The CDR3 runs to 16 residues. The trim removed 1 base at V and 3 bases at J, leaving 7 bases unmatched. CDR3 in amino acids: CASSQGTGAYLYEQYF. The CDR3 DNA is TGTGCCAGCAGCCAAGGGACAGGGGCGTACCTCTACGAGCAGTACTTC.

This sequence joins TRBV30 and TRBJ2-5; perhaps TRBD1 as D (5 bases). The V gene lost 2 bases and the J gene lost 1 base, with 11 bases spanning the gap. In germline, CDR1 is GTSNPN, CDR2 SVGIG (reference sequence). The CDR3 contains 14 residues. The CDR3 reads CAWSKGPSQETQYF. In DNA form, the CDR3 reads TGTGCCTGGAGTAAGGGGCCTAGCCAAGAGACCCAGTACTTC. Combining the CDR3 with reference TRBV30 and TRBJ2-5 gives the whole variable domain SQTIHQWPATLVQPVGSPLSLECTVEGTSNPNLYWYRQAAGRGLQLLFYSVGIGQISSEVPQNLSASRPQDRQFILSSKKLLLSDSGFYLCAWSKGPSQETQYFGPGTRLLVL.

This clone was picked up one time. The rearrangement joins TRBV5-4 to TRBJ1-1; D may be TRBD1 (6 bases). The CDR3 is 11 residues long. Germline-derived CDR1 and CDR2 are SGHNT and YYREEE (reference sequence). V was shortened by 5 bases and J by 6 bases, with 8 bases between the two germline ends. CDR3 amino acids: CASSSGAEAFF. The DNA for the CDR3 is TGTGCCAGCAGTTCAGGGGCTGAAGCTTTCTTT.

This chain uses TRBV7-3 with TRBJ1-2; unclear D gene. The CDR3 extends over 15 amino acids. Trimming removed 4 bases from V and 10 bases from J, with 22 bases in between. CDR1 SGHTA and CDR2 FQGTGA come from the germline V gene. CDR3 loop: CASSSNPTDLRDYTF. CDR3 nucleotides: TGTGCCAGCAGCTCGAACCCTACAGATTTAAGAGACTACACCTTC.

This chain joins TRBV11-2 and TRBJ2-1; D is perhaps TRBD2 (5 bases). This CDR3 is built from 15 residues. Between the trimmed V and J ends, which lost 5 bases and 4 bases, there was a span of 15 bases. Germline values: CDR1 SGHAT, CDR2 FQNNGV. The CDR3, as DNA: TGTGCCAGCAGCCCCGCCGGGAACCCATACAATGAGCAGTTCTTC. It encodes CASSPAGNPYNEQFF.

This clone occurred a few times. The chain links TRBV19 to TRBJ2-1; a weak D match, TRBD1 (6 bases). Trimming removed 3 bases at V and 7 bases at J, with 16 bases between. The CDR3 extends over 15 amino acids. CDR1 LNHDA and CDR2 SQIVND come from the germline V gene (reference sequence). The CDR3 loop reads CASSISIRGDNEQFF. In DNA form, the CDR3 reads TGTGCCAGTAGTATTTCCATCAGGGGTGATAATGAGCAGTTCTTC. Together with reference TRBV19 and TRBJ2-1, the CDR3 gives the full variable domain: DGGITQSPKYLFRKEGQNVTLSCEQNLNHDAMYWYRQDPGQGLRLIYYSQIVNDFQKGDIAEGYSVSREKKESFPLTVTSAQKNPTAFYLCASSISIRGDNEQFFGPGTRLTVL.

This chain uses TRBV4-2 with TRBJ2-5; D is unresolved. CDR3 length: 13 residues. The germline CDR1 and CDR2 sequences are LGHNA and YNFKEQ. The V end was cut by 0 bases, the J end by 9 bases, with 11 bases between. CDR3 nucleotides: TGTGCCAGCAGCCAAGATTTGTTAAGAGCCCAGTACTTC. Amino acid sequence: CASSQDLLRAQYF.

This clone appeared once. The chain links TRBV5-1 to TRBJ1-1; D possibly corresponds to TRBD1 (5 bases). The V end lost 2 bases, the J end lost 3 bases, and 8 bases lay between the germline ends. The CDR3 totals 13 residues. The germline V gene encodes CDR1 SGHRS and CDR2 YFSETQ. CDR3 nucleotides: TGCGCCAGCAGCTTCGGAGGGGACACTGAAGCTTTCTTT. Its translation is CASSFGGDTEAFF. Full variable domain (missing parts from reference TRBV5-1 and TRBJ1-1): KAGVTQTPRYLIKTRGQQVTLSCSPISGHRSVSWYQQTPGQGLQFLFEYFSETQRNKGNFPGRFSGRQFSNSRSEMNVSTLELGDSALYLCASSFGGDTEAFFGQGTRLTVV.

This chain uses TRBV6-5 with TRBJ2-7; no clear D gene. Trimming removed 4 bases from V and 2 bases from J, with 12 bases in between. Germline values: CDR1 MNHEY, CDR2 SVGAGI. The CDR3 runs 14 residues. CDR3 DNA: TGTGCCAGCAGTTCGAAGACGGAGCCCTACGAGCAGTACTTC. Translation: CASSSKTEPYEQYF.

This chain connects TRBV2 to TRBJ2-6, with D possibly being TRBD2 (5 bases). Germline loops: CDR1 SNHLY, CDR2 FYNNEI. Trimming removed 5 bases from V and 4 bases from J, with 9 bases in between. The CDR3 is made up of 14 amino acids. The CDR3 DNA reads as TGTGCCAGCAGTAGGACTCCCGGGGCCAACGTCCTGACTTTC. This gives the protein CASSRTPGANVLTF.

The chain employs TRBV3-1 (or the pseudogene TRBV3-2) and TRBJ2-5; 10 bases match TRBD2. The CDR3 runs to 17 residues. Germline V lookup: CDR1 LGHDT, CDR2 YNNKEL (reference sequence). V lost 0 bases, J lost 5 bases, and 9 bases stayed unmatched. CDR3 coding DNA: TGTGCCAGCAGCCAAGATCTAAGCGGGGGGGCCCTGGAGACCCAGTACTTC. Its protein is CASSQDLSGGALETQYF.

The V and J genes are TRBV15 and TRBJ1-3; TRBD1 matches at 7 bases. Germline V gives CDR1 LNHNV, CDR2 YYDKDF (reference sequence). With V trimmed by 0 bases and J by 2 bases, 4 bases remained unmatched. This CDR3 region has 16 residues. The CDR3 DNA sequence: TGTGCCACCAGCAGAGACGGGACAGTAACTGGAAACACCATATATTTT. It specifies CATSRDGTVTGNTIYF. Supplemented by reference TRBV15 and TRBJ1-3, the full variable domain reads DAMVIQNPRYQVTQFGKPVTLSCSQTLNHNVMYWYQQKSSQAPKLLFHYYDKDFNNEADTPDNFQSRRPNTSFCFLDIRSPGLGDTAMYLCATSRDGTVTGNTIYFGEGSWLTVV.

The gene calls are TRBV24-1 and TRBJ2-1; the D is unclear. The CDR3 extends over 13 amino acids. V lost 4 bases and J 8 bases, leaving 11 bases between the germline ends. Germline lookup yields CDR1 KGHDR and CDR2 SFDVKD. CDR3 DNA: TGTGCCACCAGTGAACCTACGGGTTATGAGCAGTTCTTC. It specifies CATSEPTGYEQFF.

V and J are TRBV7-8 and TRBJ2-7; weak D call: TRBD2 (5 bases). In germline, CDR1 is SGHVS, CDR2 FQNEAQ. V was pared by 5 bases and J by 0 bases, with 11 bases between. The CDR3 loop spans 14 amino acids. CDR3 protein: CASSRGRGSYEQYF. The CDR3, as DNA: TGTGCCAGCAGCCGAGGGAGAGGCTCCTACGAGCAGTACTTC.

V and J are TRBV28 and TRBJ1-1; possibly TRBD1 for D (5 bases). The CDR3 totals 13 residues. The V end lost 1 base, the J end lost 4 bases, and 7 bases lay between the germline ends. Germline CDR1 reads MDHEN; CDR2 reads SYDVKM. The CDR3 DNA reads TGTGCCAGCAGTTTATCGGGGGGCACTGAAGCTTTCTTT. Translated: CASSLSGGTEAFF.

The V call is TRBV2, the J call TRBJ1-3; TRBD1 might be the D (5 bases). The CDR3 sequence is 17 residues long. The V gene lost 2 bases and the J gene lost 2 bases, with 16 bases spanning the gap. Per the germline V gene, CDR1 is SNHLY and CDR2 is FYNNEI. This chain's CDR3 is CASSEWGAATAGNTIYF. In DNA form, the CDR3 reads TGTGCCAGCAGTGAATGGGGCGCAGCGACGGCTGGAAACACCATATATTTT.

This sequence joins TRBV5-1 and TRBJ2-1; the D is unclear. This CDR3 spans 13 amino acids. The V gene lost 1 base and the J gene lost 9 bases, with 11 bases spanning the gap. Germline-derived CDR1 and CDR2 are SGHRS and YFSETQ. Written as DNA, the CDR3 is TGCGCCAGCAGCTTGCCCGATACCGGTGAGCAGTTCTTC. Amino acids: CASSLPDTGEQFF. The full variable domain, with the rest looked up from reference TRBV5-1 and TRBJ2-1, is KAGVTQTPRYLIKTRGQQVTLSCSPISGHRSVSWYQQTPGQGLQFLFEYFSETQRNKGNFPGRFSGRQFSNSRSEMNVSTLELGDSALYLCASSLPDTGEQFFGPGTRLTVL.

The rearrangement links TRBV30 to TRBJ2-3; D gene ambiguous. The V gene lost 3 bases and the J gene lost 6 bases, with 10 bases spanning the gap. CDR1 GTSNPN and CDR2 SVGIG come from the germline V gene (reference sequence). This CDR3 spans 12 amino acids. Written as DNA, the CDR3 is TGTGCCTGGAGCGCCATTCAGGATACGCAGTATTTT. Translation gives CAWSAIQDTQYF.

The rearrangement joins TRBV2 to TRBJ1-1; possibly TRBD1 for D (5 bases). CDR3 size: 16 residues. In germline, CDR1 is SNHLY, CDR2 FYNNEI. Trimming left V 5 bases short and J 2 bases short, with 18 bases between. The CDR3 DNA sequence: TGTGCCAGCAGTAATAAAATTGACAGTCCCAACACTGAAGCTTTCTTT. Translated: CASSNKIDSPNTEAFF.

The chain combines TRBV9 with TRBJ1-6; 8 bases fit TRBD1. V lost 3 bases and J lost 7; bases outside the gene matches: 3. Germline V gene lookup returns CDR1 SGDLS and CDR2 YYNGEE. The CDR3 length is 14 residues. The CDR3: CASSAGGGNSPLHF. The CDR3 DNA is TGTGCCAGCAGCGCAGGGGGCGGGAATTCACCCCTCCACTTT. The full variable domain, in which reference TRBV9 and TRBJ1-6 provide the parts outside the CDR3, is DSGVTQTPKHLITATGQRVTLRCSPRSGDLSVYWYQQSLDQGLQFLIQYYNGEERAKGNILERFSAQQFPDLHSELNLSSLELGDSALYFCASSAGGGNSPLHFGNGTRLTVT.